A selection of T cell receptor beta chains follows, all from one sample in a study of graft-versus-host responses after intestinal transplantation. The table came from immunoSEQ multiplex PCR; TCRdb's copy has only in-frame clones and leaves some out. The repertoire holds about 51,000 clones, with 70% to 90% as singletons. The antigens for these receptors are not known. The sequences come from unstimulated CD4+ T cells sorted from spleen or lymph node cells, collected before transplant. Source of these receptors: a human donor who was the organ donor for an intestinal transplant. Each CDR3 is given with its conserved first and last residue. The D gene is left open where the match is weak. A clone size is listed for some rows: how often the clone was seen (once, few, many), or a class if it is expanded.

v_gene: TRBV6-1; j_gene: TRBJ2-1; d_gene: TRBD2; abundance: .; CDR3aa: CASRTRTSGNNEQFF; CDR3nt: TGTGCCAGCAGGACCCGGACTAGCGGGAACAATGAGCAGTTCTTC
v_gene: TRBV7-6; j_gene: TRBJ2-1; d_gene: TRBD2; abundance: .; CDR3aa: CASSLAQREVYNEQFF; CDR3nt: TGTGCCAGCAGCTTAGCGCAGCGGGAGGTTTACAATGAGCAGTTCTTC
v_gene: TRBV2; j_gene: TRBJ2-4; d_gene: TRBD2; abundance: once; CDR3aa: CASSEFKSSGAKNIQYF; CDR3nt: TGTGCCAGCAGTGAGTTTAAGTCTAGCGGAGCCAAAAACATTCAGTACTTC
v_gene: TRBV29-1; j_gene: TRBJ1-1; d_gene: .; abundance: few; CDR3aa: CSVHGQPNTEAFF; CDR3nt: TGCAGCGTTCACGGACAACCGAACACTGAAGCTTTCTTT
v_gene: TRBV7-3; j_gene: TRBJ2-3; d_gene: .; abundance: .; CDR3aa: CASSTGTDTQYF; CDR3nt: TGTGCCAGCAGTACTGGCACAGATACGCAGTATTTT
v_gene: TRBV28; j_gene: TRBJ2-5; d_gene: TRBD1; abundance: .; CDR3aa: CASSLAQGKETQYF; CDR3nt: TGTGCCAGCAGTTTAGCACAGGGGAAAGAGACCCAGTACTTC
v_gene: TRBV28; j_gene: TRBJ2-7; d_gene: TRBD1; abundance: .; CDR3aa: CASRTSGTGLYEQYF; CDR3nt: TGTGCCAGCAGAACTTCCGGGACAGGGCTATACGAGCAGTACTTC
v_gene: TRBV6-5; j_gene: TRBJ2-7; d_gene: TRBD1; abundance: few; CDR3aa: CASSPDRGGIYEQYF; CDR3nt: TGTGCCAGCAGCCCGGACAGGGGAGGAATCTACGAGCAGTACTTC
v_gene: TRBV6-1; j_gene: TRBJ2-1; d_gene: .; abundance: .; CDR3aa: CASSDRHPEQFF; CDR3nt: TGTGCCAGCAGTGATAGACACCCGGAGCAGTTCTTC
v_gene: TRBV5-1; j_gene: TRBJ2-7; d_gene: .; abundance: .; CDR3aa: CASSPGFSYEQYF; CDR3nt: TGCGCCAGCAGCCCAGGCTTTTCATACGAGCAGTACTTC
v_gene: TRBV4-1; j_gene: TRBJ2-5; d_gene: TRBD1; abundance: .; CDR3aa: CASSRAGTGGQETQYF; CDR3nt: TGCGCCAGCAGCCGAGCAGGGACAGGGGGACAAGAGACCCAGTACTTC
v_gene: TRBV7-2; j_gene: TRBJ2-3; d_gene: .; abundance: .; CDR3aa: CASSLAGAPDTQYF; CDR3nt: TGTGCCAGCAGCTTAGCGGGAGCCCCAGATACGCAGTATTTT
v_gene: TRBV27; j_gene: TRBJ2-3; d_gene: TRBD1; abundance: .; CDR3aa: CASSPWTGNTDTQYF; CDR3nt: TGTGCCAGCAGCCCGTGGACAGGGAACACAGATACGCAGTATTTT
v_gene: TRBV7-9; j_gene: TRBJ2-7; d_gene: .; abundance: .; CDR3aa: CASSPSGIDPYEQYF; CDR3nt: TGTGCCAGCAGCCCGTCGGGAATAGATCCCTACGAGCAGTACTTC
v_gene: TRBV6-6; j_gene: TRBJ1-2; d_gene: TRBD1; abundance: .; CDR3aa: CASSFRTGGGGYGYTF; CDR3nt: TGTGCCAGCAGTTTTCGGACAGGGGGCGGGGGGTATGGCTACACCTTC
v_gene: TRBV28; j_gene: TRBJ2-7; d_gene: .; abundance: .; CDR3aa: CASSLSPRGTYEQYF; CDR3nt: TGTGCCAGCAGTTTAAGCCCCAGGGGTACCTACGAGCAGTACTTC
v_gene: TRBV19; j_gene: TRBJ1-2; d_gene: .; abundance: .; CDR3aa: CASRRVGHYGYTF; CDR3nt: TGTGCCAGTCGTCGGGTGGGGCACTATGGCTACACCTTC
v_gene: TRBV2; j_gene: TRBJ1-1; d_gene: .; abundance: .; CDR3aa: CASRDGSSGGGGEAFF; CDR3nt: TGTGCCAGCAGGGACGGTTCTTCCGGGGGGGGCGGTGAAGCTTTCTTT
v_gene: TRBV18; j_gene: TRBJ1-5; d_gene: .; abundance: .; CDR3aa: CASSSGIRNQPQHF; CDR3nt: TGTGCCAGCTCATCAGGGATAAGAAATCAGCCCCAGCATTTT
v_gene: TRBV5-1; j_gene: TRBJ2-5; d_gene: .; abundance: .; CDR3aa: CASSLDILQTQYF; CDR3nt: TGCGCCAGCAGCTTGGACATATTACAGACCCAGTACTTC
v_gene: TRBV4-1; j_gene: TRBJ1-1; d_gene: .; abundance: .; CDR3aa: CASSQSGQWRDTEAFF; CDR3nt: TGCGCCAGCAGCCAAAGTGGCCAGTGGAGGGACACTGAAGCTTTCTTT
v_gene: TRBV7-9; j_gene: TRBJ2-3; d_gene: .; abundance: .; CDR3aa: CASSLGYASTDTQYF; CDR3nt: TGTGCCAGCAGCTTAGGCTACGCTAGCACAGATACGCAGTATTTT
v_gene: TRBV7-9; j_gene: TRBJ1-1; d_gene: TRBD1; abundance: .; CDR3aa: CASRPGTGGSAEAFF; CDR3nt: TGTGCCAGCAGACCCGGGACAGGGGGCAGTGCTGAAGCTTTCTTT
v_gene: TRBV4-1; j_gene: TRBJ2-3; d_gene: .; abundance: few; CDR3aa: CASSQVRIGGRADTQYF; CDR3nt: TGCGCCAGCAGCCAAGTCCGCATAGGTGGGCGCGCAGATACGCAGTATTTT
v_gene: TRBV30; j_gene: TRBJ1-1; d_gene: .; abundance: few; CDR3aa: CAGGGARSNTEAFF; CDR3nt: TGTGCGGGCGGGGGGGCAAGGTCGAACACTGAAGCTTTCTTT
v_gene: TRBV5-1; j_gene: TRBJ2-7; d_gene: .; abundance: .; CDR3aa: CASSLARDEQYF; CDR3nt: TGCGCCAGCAGCTTGGCCCGGGACGAGCAGTACTTC
v_gene: TRBV5-1; j_gene: TRBJ2-1; d_gene: TRBD1; abundance: .; CDR3aa: CASSLDPGTGIGEQFF; CDR3nt: TGCGCCAGCAGCTTGGATCCCGGGACAGGGATAGGTGAGCAGTTCTTC
v_gene: TRBV11-2; j_gene: TRBJ1-1; d_gene: .; abundance: .; CDR3aa: CASSTPSGVRAFF; CDR3nt: TGTGCCAGCAGCACTCCCTCGGGGGTCCGAGCTTTCTTT
v_gene: TRBV18; j_gene: TRBJ2-1; d_gene: TRBD2; abundance: .; CDR3aa: CASSSGLADNEQFF; CDR3nt: TGTGCCAGCTCATCGGGACTAGCGGACAATGAGCAGTTCTTC
v_gene: TRBV7-2; j_gene: TRBJ1-2; d_gene: TRBD1; abundance: .; CDR3aa: CASSLGTGFGYTF; CDR3nt: TGTGCCAGCAGCTTAGGGACAGGGTTTGGCTACACCTTC
v_gene: TRBV27; j_gene: TRBJ2-1; d_gene: TRBD2; abundance: .; CDR3aa: CASSSGSGEIYNEQFF; CDR3nt: TGTGCCAGCAGTTCTGGGAGCGGGGAGATTTACAATGAGCAGTTCTTC
v_gene: TRBV11-3; j_gene: TRBJ2-1; d_gene: .; abundance: .; CDR3aa: CASSFSASSKQFF; CDR3nt: TGTGCCAGCAGCTTTAGTGCATCTAGTAAGCAGTTCTTC
v_gene: TRBV28; j_gene: TRBJ1-2; d_gene: .; abundance: .; CDR3aa: CASSQGWNYGYTF; CDR3nt: TGTGCCAGCAGTCAGGGATGGAACTATGGCTACACCTTC
v_gene: TRBV14; j_gene: TRBJ2-1; d_gene: .; abundance: once; CDR3aa: CASSPWGPRANEQFF; CDR3nt: TGTGCCAGCAGCCCTTGGGGCCCTAGGGCGAATGAGCAGTTCTTC
v_gene: TRBV7-2; j_gene: TRBJ1-4; d_gene: .; abundance: .; CDR3aa: CASSPPNGRLNEKLFF; CDR3nt: TGTGCCAGCAGTCCTCCCAACGGAAGACTTAATGAAAAACTGTTTTTT
v_gene: TRBV19; j_gene: TRBJ2-2; d_gene: TRBD2; abundance: .; CDR3aa: CASSISGLPGELFF; CDR3nt: TGTGCCAGTAGTATTTCGGGACTACCCGGGGAGCTGTTTTTT
v_gene: TRBV6-4; j_gene: TRBJ2-3; d_gene: TRBD2; abundance: .; CDR3aa: CASSVGLAGSDTQYF; CDR3nt: TGTGCCAGCAGCGTGGGACTAGCGGGATCAGATACGCAGTATTTT
v_gene: TRBV6-1; j_gene: TRBJ1-1; d_gene: .; abundance: .; CDR3aa: CASTDLNTEAFF; CDR3nt: TGTGCCAGCACAGATTTGAACACTGAAGCTTTCTTT
v_gene: TRBV6-6; j_gene: TRBJ1-6; d_gene: .; abundance: .; CDR3aa: CASRVQGDNGSPLHF; CDR3nt: TGTGCCAGCAGGGTACAAGGGGATAACGGTTCACCCCTCCACTTT
v_gene: TRBV7-2; j_gene: TRBJ2-7; d_gene: TRBD2; abundance: .; CDR3aa: CASSYGTSGTYEQYF; CDR3nt: TGTGCCAGCAGCTACGGGACTAGCGGGACCTACGAGCAGTACTTC
v_gene: TRBV7-2; j_gene: TRBJ1-2; d_gene: TRBD1; abundance: .; CDR3aa: CASSLPTGGAYGYTF; CDR3nt: TGTGCCAGCAGCCTACCAACAGGGGGGGCCTATGGCTACACCTTC
v_gene: TRBV7-9; j_gene: TRBJ2-1; d_gene: TRBD1; abundance: .; CDR3aa: CASSPYSGTGLNEQFF; CDR3nt: TGTGCCAGCAGCCCCTATTCCGGGACAGGACTCAATGAGCAGTTCTTC
v_gene: TRBV7-2; j_gene: TRBJ2-6; d_gene: .; abundance: .; CDR3aa: CASSLEQGANVLTF; CDR3nt: TGTGCCAGCAGCTTAGAACAGGGGGCCAACGTCCTGACTTTC
v_gene: TRBV19; j_gene: TRBJ1-5; d_gene: .; abundance: .; CDR3aa: CASTLSRFNQPQHF; CDR3nt: TGTGCCAGTACACTTTCCCGGTTCAATCAGCCCCAGCATTTT
v_gene: TRBV18; j_gene: TRBJ1-1; d_gene: TRBD1; abundance: .; CDR3aa: CASSPTGGATEAFF; CDR3nt: TGTGCCAGCTCACCGACAGGGGGCGCAACTGAAGCTTTCTTT
v_gene: TRBV6-1; j_gene: TRBJ2-7; d_gene: .; abundance: .; CDR3aa: CATRRAGEQYF; CDR3nt: TGTGCCACCAGGAGGGCCGGAGAGCAGTACTTC
v_gene: TRBV6-5; j_gene: TRBJ1-5; d_gene: TRBD1; abundance: .; CDR3aa: CASRGGSEPQHF; CDR3nt: TGTGCCAGCAGAGGGGGCAGTGAGCCCCAGCATTTT